The 17 T cell receptor beta chains listed next were all sequenced from one sample in a study of T cell responses to AZD1222 COVID-19 vaccine. Here immunoSEQ multiplex PCR was the method, and the copy in TCRdb shows in-frame clones only, minus some. The data show roughly 99,000 clones, 91% seen once. Sequences were derived from peripheral blood, sampled on day 0 of AZD1222 vaccination. The receptor set was obtained from an adult in good health.

The chain is built from TRBV6-6 and TRBJ1-4, with a tentative D call TRBD1 (6 bases). Per germline, CDR1 MNHNY and CDR2 SVGAGI (reference sequence). Trimming took 4 bases from V and 7 from J, leaving 13 bases between them. The CDR3 length is 14 residues. The CDR3 DNA sequence: TGTGCCAGCAGTTCCGGGACATTAGGTGAAAAACTGTTTTTT. This codes for CASSSGTLGEKLFF.

The chain has TRBV10-1 and TRBJ1-1; 7 bases align to TRBD1. The CDR3 loop spans 14 amino acids. With 4 bases clipped from V and 4 bases from J, the junction kept 6 bases outside the gene matches. Germline CDR1 and CDR2: WNHNN and SYGVQD (reference sequence). Written as DNA, the CDR3 is TGCGCCAGCAGTGTAAACAGGGGTGTCACTGAAGCTTTCTTT. Amino acids: CASSVNRGVTEAFF.

The chain is built from TRBV25-1 and TRBJ2-7; D is possibly TRBD1 or TRBD2 (5 bases each). Trimming stripped 8 bases from V and 3 bases from J, with 8 bases between. The CDR3 covers 11 residues. CDR1 and CDR2 (germline): MGHDK, SYGVNS. The CDR3 DNA sequence: TGTGCCAGCTGGGGGATCTACGAGCAGTACTTC. Residues: CASWGIYEQYF.

In this sample, this clone turned up once. The rearrangement joins TRBV10-3 to TRBJ2-7; possible D gene TRBD1, 5 bases. Trimming pared 5 bases from V and 3 bases from J, leaving 11 bases between. Germline CDR1 and CDR2: ENHRY and SYGVKD. The CDR3 totals 13 residues. The CDR3 bases are TGTGCCATCAGTCCGGCGGACAACTACGAGCAGTACTTC. It is translated as CAISPADNYEQYF.

A single count supports this clone. The chain carries TRBV15 and TRBJ2-7, with D possibly TRBD2 on 6 matching bases. CDR3 length: 16 residues. Germline V gene data show CDR1 as LNHNV and CDR2 as YYDKDF (reference sequence). Trimming stripped 0 bases from V and 6 bases from J, with 18 bases between. The CDR3 loop is CATSRDRVGGMREQYF. The CDR3 DNA reads as TGTGCCACCAGCAGAGATCGTGTTGGAGGGATGCGCGAGCAGTACTTC.

The chain links TRBV3-1 (or the pseudogene TRBV3-2) to TRBJ2-7; a weak D match, TRBD1 (6 bases). Germline V gives CDR1 LGHDT, CDR2 YNNKEL (reference sequence). The V gene lost 5 bases and the J gene lost 0 bases, with 23 bases spanning the gap. The CDR3 loop spans 18 amino acids. CDR3 protein: CASSFSLPGTLLSYEQYF. CDR3 bases: TGTGCCAGCAGCTTCTCATTGCCCGGGACACTCCTCTCCTACGAGCAGTACTTC.

The chain carries TRBV7-9 and TRBJ1-1; D perhaps matches TRBD1 (5 bases). Germline V gene sequence: CDR1 SEHNR, CDR2 FQNEAQ (reference sequence). The CDR3 consists of 16 residues. Trimming took 4 bases from V and 3 from J, leaving 18 bases between them. In nucleotides, the CDR3 is TGTGCCAGCAGCTCCCCTCGGGTCCCGGGGGACACTGAAGCTTTCTTT. Amino acids: CASSSPRVPGDTEAFF.

The V call is TRBV6-6, the J call TRBJ2-5, with D uncertain. Between the trimmed V and J ends, which lost 5 bases and 1 base, there was a span of 8 bases. CDR1 MNHNY and CDR2 SVGAGI come from the germline V gene (reference sequence). This CDR3 is 13 amino acids long. Here the CDR3 reads CASSPQVQETQYF. The CDR3 DNA reads TGTGCCAGCAGTCCCCAGGTCCAAGAGACCCAGTACTTC.

The chain has TRBV14 and TRBJ1-1; tentatively, D is TRBD1 (6 bases). Trimming removed 3 bases from V and 3 bases from J, with 11 bases in between. This CDR3 is 14 amino acids long. Per the germline V gene, CDR1 is SGHDN and CDR2 is FVKESK. CDR3 nucleotides: TGTGCCAGCAGCCACCAGCAGGGGTACACTGAAGCTTTCTTT. As protein: CASSHQQGYTEAFF.

The genes are TRBV30 and TRBJ1-5; possible D gene TRBD1, 6 bases. V was shortened by 2 bases and J by 6 bases, with 11 bases between the two germline ends. CDR1 and CDR2 (germline): GTSNPN, SVGIG (reference sequence). There are 13 residues in the CDR3. This chain's CDR3 is CAWSPRGVQPQHF. The CDR3 DNA sequence: TGTGCCTGGAGTCCGAGGGGGGTTCAGCCCCAGCATTTT.

The chain uses TRBV19 and TRBJ1-5; D might be TRBD1 (5 bases). Germline V lookup: CDR1 LNHDA, CDR2 SQIVND (reference sequence). Between the trimmed V and J ends, which lost 1 base and 5 bases, there was a span of 9 bases. The CDR3 runs 14 residues. The CDR3 reads CASSIAGGYQPQHF. The CDR3 region has the DNA TGTGCCAGTAGTATAGCCGGGGGGTATCAGCCCCAGCATTTT.

The chain carries TRBV7-2 and TRBJ1-5; perhaps TRBD1 as D (6 bases). V shed 2 bases and J shed 4 bases, with 12 bases lying between them. The germline V gene has CDR1 SGHTA and CDR2 FQGNSA. The CDR3 consists of 15 residues. CDR3 protein: CASSLSRGGNQPQHF. CDR3 bases: TGTGCCAGCAGCTTAAGCAGGGGCGGGAATCAGCCCCAGCATTTT. The full variable domain, completed using reference TRBV7-2 and TRBJ1-5, is GAGVSQSPSNKVTEKGKDVELRCDPISGHTALYWYRQSLGQGLEFLIYFQGNSAPDKSGLPSDRFSAERTGGSVSTLTIQRTQQEDSAVYLCASSLSRGGNQPQHFGDGTRLSIL.

V gene TRBV10-3 combines with J gene TRBJ1-5; D is ambiguous. The CDR3 has 12 residues. Trimming pared 4 bases from V and 3 bases from J, leaving 4 bases between. Per the germline V gene, CDR1 is ENHRY and CDR2 is SYGVKD. The CDR3 DNA follows: TGTGCCATCAGTGGATCCAATCAGCCCCAGCATTTT. Encoded protein: CAISGSNQPQHF.

The V gene is TRBV11-2, the J gene TRBJ2-3; a possible D gene is TRBD2 (6 bases). Trimming took off 3 bases at V and 2 bases at J, with 12 bases between the two ends. The CDR3 loop spans 15 amino acids. Germline CDR1 SGHAT, CDR2 FQNNGV. The CDR3 nucleotides read TGTGCCAGCAGCTTTGTAGCGGCTAACACAGATACGCAGTATTTT. Translating it yields CASSFVAANTDTQYF.

CDR3 region: CASSLGDYQETQYF. The CDR3 nucleotides are TGTGCCAGCAGCTTAGGGGACTACCAAGAGACCCAGTACTTC. The chain links TRBV3-1 (or the pseudogene TRBV3-2) to TRBJ2-5; a possible D gene is TRBD2 (6 bases). The ends were cut back, 5 bases at V and 0 bases at J, with 10 bases in the middle. Germline values: CDR1 LGHDT, CDR2 YNNKEL (reference sequence). The CDR3 consists of 14 residues.

The CDR3 DNA follows: TGTGCCAGCAGCTTAATGTCAGGGAGGGCAGATACGCAGTATTTT. Translated, it gives CASSLMSGRADTQYF. V is TRBV7-3 and J is TRBJ2-3; TRBD2 matches at 7 bases. Looked up from germline, CDR1 is SGHTA and CDR2 is FQGTGA. This CDR3 is 15 amino acids long. Trimming cost V 1 base and J 4 bases; bases outside gene matches: 5.

This chain links TRBV4-3 with TRBJ1-4, with 8 bases identical to TRBD1. The CDR3 totals 15 residues. Germline V lookup: CDR1 LGHNA, CDR2 YSLEER. J gave up 6 bases and V 4 bases, and 7 bases lay outside the gene matches. In DNA, the CDR3 is TGCGCCAGCAGCCGAGACAGGGGCGGGGATGAAAAACTGTTTTTT. Its protein is CASSRDRGGDEKLFF.